Listed below are T cell receptor beta chains from one sample, sequenced in a study of OX40 agonist ivuxolimab in advanced cancers. TCRdb keeps only in-frame clones here, not all; method: immunoSEQ multiplex PCR. Among 50,000 to 75,000 clones, 84% were seen once, and the ten largest hold roughly 9.2%. The input for sequencing was CD4+ or CD8+ T cells sorted from blood, taken in a trial of the OX40 agonist ivuxolimab. All receptors come from an adult with an advanced solid tumor such as melanoma, head and neck, liver or kidney cancer. Both conserved end residues are part of each CDR3. The order of the fields is CDR3 length, J gene, D gene, V gene, clone size, CDR3 DNA, CDR3 protein. The D gene is left open where the match is weak. Some rows have no size entry. The others give once, few or many, or a class for an expanded clone.

CDR3 length: 15; J gene: TRBJ2-1; D gene: .; V gene: TRBV6-1; clone size: .; CDR3 DNA: TGTGCCAGCAGCGAGGGGCTAGGGGCCTACAATGAGCAGTTCTTC; CDR3 protein: CASSEGLGAYNEQFF
CDR3 length: 16; J gene: TRBJ2-1; D gene: TRBD1; V gene: TRBV4-1; clone size: .; CDR3 DNA: TGCGCCAGCAGCCGCAACCGGGACAGGGCCCGCGATGAGCAGTTCTTC; CDR3 protein: CASSRNRDRARDEQFF
CDR3 length: 12; J gene: TRBJ2-7; D gene: .; V gene: TRBV30; clone size: .; CDR3 DNA: TGTGCCTGGAGGCAGAGCTCCTACGAGCAGTACTTC; CDR3 protein: CAWRQSSYEQYF
CDR3 length: 14; J gene: TRBJ2-3; D gene: .; V gene: TRBV7-3; clone size: .; CDR3 DNA: TGTGCCAGCAGCTTAACCCAGGGCTGGGATACGCAGTATTTT; CDR3 protein: CASSLTQGWDTQYF
CDR3 length: 15; J gene: TRBJ1-1; D gene: TRBD1; V gene: TRBV4-1; clone size: .; CDR3 DNA: TGCGCCAGCAGCCAACCCGACAGGGTGAACACTGAAGCTTTCTTT; CDR3 protein: CASSQPDRVNTEAFF
CDR3 length: 15; J gene: TRBJ2-7; D gene: TRBD1; V gene: TRBV27; clone size: .; CDR3 DNA: TGTGCCAGCAGAGGGTTGGGGACAGGAGCCTACGAGCAGTACTTC; CDR3 protein: CASRGLGTGAYEQYF
CDR3 length: 14; J gene: TRBJ2-7; D gene: .; V gene: TRBV7-9; clone size: .; CDR3 DNA: TGTGCCAGCAGCTTAGCGGGCATACTCTACGAGCAGTACTTC; CDR3 protein: CASSLAGILYEQYF
CDR3 length: 17; J gene: TRBJ2-5; D gene: .; V gene: TRBV5-6; clone size: .; CDR3 DNA: TGTGCCAGCAGCAAACCGGTCAAAGCCAGTACCCAAGAGACCCAGTACTTC; CDR3 protein: CASSKPVKASTQETQYF
CDR3 length: 15; J gene: TRBJ2-3; D gene: .; V gene: TRBV11-3; clone size: .; CDR3 DNA: TGTGCCAGCAGCTTAGGAGGCACCCGCACAGATACGCAGTATTTT; CDR3 protein: CASSLGGTRTDTQYF
CDR3 length: 13; J gene: TRBJ2-7; D gene: .; V gene: TRBV30; clone size: .; CDR3 DNA: TGTGCCTGGAGTCCAGGGTTTTCAAACGAGCAGTACTTC; CDR3 protein: CAWSPGFSNEQYF
CDR3 length: 13; J gene: TRBJ2-1; D gene: .; V gene: TRBV4-3; clone size: .; CDR3 DNA: TGCGCCAGCAGCCAAGAAAGATACAATGAGCAGTTCTTC; CDR3 protein: CASSQERYNEQFF
CDR3 length: 13; J gene: TRBJ1-2; D gene: TRBD1; V gene: TRBV29-1; clone size: once; CDR3 DNA: TGCAGCTCGCCCGGGACAGGGGGTTATGGCTACACCTTC; CDR3 protein: CSSPGTGGYGYTF
CDR3 length: 14; J gene: TRBJ1-1; D gene: .; V gene: TRBV7-9; clone size: .; CDR3 DNA: TGTGCCAGCAGCCCTAGTTGGAGCCTGGGGGTAGCTTTCTTT; CDR3 protein: CASSPSWSLGVAFF
CDR3 length: 13; J gene: TRBJ2-3; D gene: .; V gene: TRBV10-3; clone size: once; CDR3 DNA: TGTGCCATCAGTGAAGGGCCCCGGGATACGCAGTATTTT; CDR3 protein: CAISEGPRDTQYF
CDR3 length: 14; J gene: TRBJ1-6; D gene: .; V gene: TRBV5-1; clone size: .; CDR3 DNA: TGCGCCAGCAGCTTGGATCGTATATACTCACCCCTCCACTTT; CDR3 protein: CASSLDRIYSPLHF
CDR3 length: 14; J gene: TRBJ2-5; D gene: .; V gene: TRBV5-4; clone size: .; CDR3 DNA: TGTGCCAGCAGCGGGGGGGGCACGGAGGAGACCCAGTACTTC; CDR3 protein: CASSGGGTEETQYF
CDR3 length: 14; J gene: TRBJ2-7; D gene: .; V gene: TRBV7-2; clone size: few; CDR3 DNA: TGTGCCAGCAGCCAACAAGGGGGGGGATACGAGCAGTACTTC; CDR3 protein: CASSQQGGGYEQYF
CDR3 length: 13; J gene: TRBJ2-7; D gene: .; V gene: TRBV7-2; clone size: once; CDR3 DNA: TGTGCCAGCAGCTTAGGGCCACAGCGGGAGCAGTACTTC; CDR3 protein: CASSLGPQREQYF
CDR3 length: 15; J gene: TRBJ2-7; D gene: TRBD2; V gene: TRBV6-5; clone size: .; CDR3 DNA: TGTGCCAGCAGTTATCACGGACTAGCGGCCTACGAGCAGTACTTC; CDR3 protein: CASSYHGLAAYEQYF
CDR3 length: 14; J gene: TRBJ1-1; D gene: .; V gene: TRBV6-6; clone size: once; CDR3 DNA: TGTGCCAGCAGTTATGGGGCTCCGGGGACTGAAGCTTTCTTT; CDR3 protein: CASSYGAPGTEAFF
CDR3 length: 16; J gene: TRBJ2-2; D gene: TRBD1; V gene: TRBV5-4; clone size: .; CDR3 DNA: TGTGCCAGCAGCGGCTCGACAGGGTTGAACACCGGGGAGCTGTTTTTT; CDR3 protein: CASSGSTGLNTGELFF
CDR3 length: 15; J gene: TRBJ1-5; D gene: TRBD1; V gene: TRBV5-1; clone size: .; CDR3 DNA: TGCGCCAGCAGCCCCACAGGGGATAGCAATCAGCCCCAGCATTTT; CDR3 protein: CASSPTGDSNQPQHF
CDR3 length: 13; J gene: TRBJ2-2; D gene: .; V gene: TRBV5-1; clone size: .; CDR3 DNA: TGCGCCAGCAGCTTTACGGGGAGCGGGGAGCTGTTTTTT; CDR3 protein: CASSFTGSGELFF
CDR3 length: 17; J gene: TRBJ1-2; D gene: .; V gene: TRBV29-1; clone size: .; CDR3 DNA: TGCAGCGTTGAAATCGCCTGGGGGTCAGGAGTTAACTATGGCTACACCTTC; CDR3 protein: CSVEIAWGSGVNYGYTF